These 14 T cell receptor beta chains were all obtained from the same sample, sequenced in a study of OX40 agonist ivuxolimab in advanced cancers. The library was obtained by the immunoSEQ multiplex PCR assay. The source is immuneACCESS, and TCRdb retained only in-frame sequences with V and J called. Part of the clones is not carried over; for the studies checked, unresolved V genes explain less than half of this, and the remainder is unexplained. The table for this sample lists 65,000 to 85,000 clones; 92% of them were counted only once. 6% to 8.5% of the sample goes to the ten largest clones. The input for sequencing was CD4+ or CD8+ T cells sorted from blood, taken in a trial of the OX40 agonist ivuxolimab. These receptors were collected from an adult with an advanced solid tumor such as melanoma, head and neck, liver or kidney cancer.

This sequence joins TRBV14 and TRBJ2-1; weak D call: TRBD1 (6 bases). The V end lost 5 bases, the J end lost 2 bases, and 19 bases lay between the germline ends. Germline values: CDR1 SGHDN, CDR2 FVKESK. CDR3 length: 17 residues. CDR3 sequence (DNA): TGTGCCAGCAGCAGACAGACAGGATACAACACCTACAATGAGCAGTTCTTC. It encodes CASSRQTGYNTYNEQFF.

The chain carries TRBV4-3 and TRBJ1-6; D gene ambiguous. This CDR3 is 17 amino acids long. Germline loops: CDR1 LGHNA, CDR2 YSLEER. V was trimmed by 0 bases and J by 0 bases, leaving 9 bases between them. The CDR3 reads CASSQDPQSSYNSPLHF. As DNA, the CDR3 is TGCGCCAGCAGCCAAGATCCCCAGAGCTCCTATAATTCACCCCTCCACTTT.

The chain combines TRBV5-8 with TRBJ1-2; 9 bases are shared with TRBD1. V was pared by 2 bases and J by 4 bases, with 0 bases of the junction left unmatched. CDR1 and CDR2 from the germline V gene are SGHTS and YDEGEE. The length of the CDR3 is 13 residues. The CDR3 DNA follows: TGTGCCAGCAGCTTACAGGGGGCCTATGGCTACACCTTC. The encoded protein is CASSLQGAYGYTF.

The V call is TRBV4-1, the J call TRBJ2-3; no clear D gene. V was cut by 4 bases and J by 0 bases, with 8 bases left in between. The CDR3 spans 14 residues. Germline V CDR1 and CDR2: MGHRA, YSYEKL. This chain's CDR3 is CASSRIISTDTQYF. In DNA form, the CDR3 reads TGCGCCAGCAGCCGAATAATTAGCACAGATACGCAGTATTTT.

This clone showed up just once. This chain connects TRBV10-2 to TRBJ2-7, with D perhaps matching TRBD1 (6 bases). The CDR3 consists of 15 residues. In germline, CDR1 is WSHSY, CDR2 SAAADI. Trimming cost V 0 bases and J 0 bases, with 9 bases left between them. CDR3 nucleotide sequence: TGCGCCAGCAGTGAGTCGGGGGCTTCCTCCTACGAGCAGTACTTC. The encoded protein is CASSESGASSYEQYF.

This clone showed up just once. The chain carries TRBV30 and TRBJ2-1; 8 bases are a match to TRBD2. V dropped 2 bases and J dropped 4; count of bases not matched to a gene: 4. The CDR3 extends over 14 amino acids. CDR1 is GTSNPN, CDR2 SVGIG, per germline (reference sequence). The CDR3 DNA sequence: TGTGCCTGGAGTTTACTAGCGGCGTACAATGAGCAGTTCTTC. Encoded protein: CAWSLLAAYNEQFF. Filled out from reference TRBV30 and TRBJ2-1, the complete variable domain reads SQTIHQWPATLVQPVGSPLSLECTVEGTSNPNLYWYRQAAGRGLQLLFYSVGIGQISSEVPQNLSASRPQDRQFILSSKKLLLSDSGFYLCAWSLLAAYNEQFFGPGTRLTVL.

This chain joins TRBV30 and TRBJ1-2, with TRBD1 as a possible D gene (5 bases). The CDR3 loop spans 14 amino acids. The V and J ends lost 2 bases and 4 bases respectively, with 14 bases between them. Germline CDR1 reads GTSNPN; CDR2 reads SVGIG (reference sequence). The CDR3 nucleotides are TGTGCCTGGAGTCGTGGGGCCGCCCTCTATGGCTACACCTTC. Residues: CAWSRGAALYGYTF.

The gene calls are TRBV27 and TRBJ1-2, with D possibly being TRBD1 (5 bases). The germline V gene has CDR1 MNHEY and CDR2 SMNVEV (reference sequence). Trimming pared 4 bases from V and 8 bases from J, leaving 14 bases between. The CDR3 has 13 residues. The CDR3 bases are TGTGCCAGCAGTTGGGGCAGTCTGAGGGGCTACACCTTC. This encodes CASSWGSLRGYTF.

A word on this clone: This same CDR3 is encoded by further DNA sequences in the sample. The CDR3 here is CASSLLNPNTGELFF. CDR3 DNA sequence: TGTGCCAGCAGTTTACTAAACCCGAACACCGGGGAGCTGTTTTTT. The chain carries TRBV27 and TRBJ2-2, with D unresolved. CDR1 and CDR2 from the germline V gene are MNHEY and SMNVEV (reference sequence). This CDR3 comprises 15 residues. V lost 2 bases and J 0 bases, leaving 7 bases between the germline ends.

Comments on this clone: An end of the junction does not agree with germline; a read error may underlie this. This rearrangement joins TRBV10-3 to TRBJ2-7; D gene ambiguous. The CDR3 is 13 amino acids. In germline, CDR1 is ENHRY, CDR2 SYGVKD. The CDR3 region is CASSFGSSYEQYF. The CDR3 DNA reads TGTGCCAGCAGTTTCGGAAGCTCCTACGAGCAGTACTTC.

This sequence joins TRBV27 and TRBJ2-7, with 9 bases fitting TRBD2. The CDR3 extends over 15 amino acids. Germline CDR1 and CDR2: MNHEY and SMNVEV (reference sequence). Trimming took 5 bases from V and 2 from J; bases not matched to a gene: 7. The CDR3 protein is CASSPWAGGAYEQYF. CDR3 sequence (DNA): TGTGCCAGCAGTCCGTGGGCGGGGGGGGCCTACGAGCAGTACTTC.

The chain links TRBV5-6 to TRBJ2-3, with D unresolved. The CDR3 sequence is 13 residues long. V was pared by 0 bases and J by 6 bases, with 8 bases between. Germline assignment: CDR1 SGHDT and CDR2 YYEEEE. CDR3 DNA: TGTGCCAGCAGCTTGGGACTCGGGGATACGCAGTATTTT. The encoded protein is CASSLGLGDTQYF. The variable domain in full, with the rest retrieved from reference TRBV5-6 and TRBJ2-3, is DAGVTQSPTHLIKTRGQQVTLRCSPKSGHDTVSWYQQALGQGPQFIFQYYEEEERQRGNFPDRFSGHQFPNYSSELNVNALLLGDSALYLCASSLGLGDTQYFGPGTRLTVL.

This clone was seen a few times. This sequence joins TRBV21-1 and TRBJ2-3. TRBV21-1 is marked as a pseudogene. The CDR3 is 11 residues long. As DNA, the CDR3 is TGTGCCAGCAGCAAAGCAGATACGCAGTATTTT. It codes for CASSKADTQYF.

CDR3 protein: CAISESAAGNYNSPLHF. The CDR3 DNA sequence: TGTGCCATCAGTGAGTCGGCGGCAGGAAATTATAATTCACCCCTCCACTTT. The chain couples TRBV10-3 to TRBJ1-6, with unresolved D. V was shortened by 0 bases and J by 4 bases, with 13 bases between the two germline ends. The germline CDR1 and CDR2 sequences are ENHRY and SYGVKD. The CDR3 loop spans 17 amino acids.